This record looks at one TCR beta chain sequence and its context. Assay: immunoSEQ multiplex PCR; the TCRdb copy retains only in-frame clones and omits some. The sample consists of approximately 63,000 clones, 85% to 90% of them appearing once. The data belong to a study of blood T cell repertoires in COVID-19. Source material: peripheral blood. The source is a woman aged 55-70 years with COVID-19, enrolled during active disease.

The CDR3 protein is CASSEQGSFGNIQYF. The CDR3 bases are TGTGCCAGCAGCGAGCAGGGTAGTTTTGGAAACATTCAGTACTTC. This chain joins TRBV7-2 and TRBJ2-4; tentatively, D is TRBD1 (5 bases). Trimming took off 5 bases at V and 6 bases at J, with 17 bases between the two ends. The CDR3 has 15 residues. Germline CDR1 reads SGHTA; CDR2 reads FQGNSA.